This T cell receptor (beta chain) was sequenced during a study of blood T cells in healthy people across ages. On the study more broadly: Template switching retrieved approximately one barcoded beta molecule for each two T cells. Whole-study findings and limits: Possibly confounding the expanded clonotype changes was the fact that donor CMV status was unknown. A greater number of naive CD4+ cells and higher diversity distinguished long-lived donors from aged donors.

Worth noting for this clonotype: No antigen is known for it.

CDR1 and CDR2 (germline): DFQATT, SNEGSKA (reference sequence). Trimming shortened V by 7 bases and J by 1 base, and 13 bases separated the two germline ends. The CDR3 consists of 13 residues. Together with a sample-barcoded 5' primer, a J-beta primer mix was included in a second PCR lasting roughly 6 to 12 cycles. Unique molecular identifiers of 12 random nucleotides labeled each cDNA. MiXCR was run by TCRdb on the 5' RACE reads, yielding one entry per CDR3 protein. The sample consists of 750,000 to 950,000 distinct CDR3 sequences, about 53% of them appearing once. Sequencing was carried out using blood. The TCR comes from a man at least 80 years old in good health. The rearrangement uses TRBV20-1 and TRBJ2-5, with D hard to call. The CDR3 bases are TGCAGTGTTCGGGCGGCCACCCAAGAGACCCAGTACTTC. Translation: CSVRAATQETQYF.